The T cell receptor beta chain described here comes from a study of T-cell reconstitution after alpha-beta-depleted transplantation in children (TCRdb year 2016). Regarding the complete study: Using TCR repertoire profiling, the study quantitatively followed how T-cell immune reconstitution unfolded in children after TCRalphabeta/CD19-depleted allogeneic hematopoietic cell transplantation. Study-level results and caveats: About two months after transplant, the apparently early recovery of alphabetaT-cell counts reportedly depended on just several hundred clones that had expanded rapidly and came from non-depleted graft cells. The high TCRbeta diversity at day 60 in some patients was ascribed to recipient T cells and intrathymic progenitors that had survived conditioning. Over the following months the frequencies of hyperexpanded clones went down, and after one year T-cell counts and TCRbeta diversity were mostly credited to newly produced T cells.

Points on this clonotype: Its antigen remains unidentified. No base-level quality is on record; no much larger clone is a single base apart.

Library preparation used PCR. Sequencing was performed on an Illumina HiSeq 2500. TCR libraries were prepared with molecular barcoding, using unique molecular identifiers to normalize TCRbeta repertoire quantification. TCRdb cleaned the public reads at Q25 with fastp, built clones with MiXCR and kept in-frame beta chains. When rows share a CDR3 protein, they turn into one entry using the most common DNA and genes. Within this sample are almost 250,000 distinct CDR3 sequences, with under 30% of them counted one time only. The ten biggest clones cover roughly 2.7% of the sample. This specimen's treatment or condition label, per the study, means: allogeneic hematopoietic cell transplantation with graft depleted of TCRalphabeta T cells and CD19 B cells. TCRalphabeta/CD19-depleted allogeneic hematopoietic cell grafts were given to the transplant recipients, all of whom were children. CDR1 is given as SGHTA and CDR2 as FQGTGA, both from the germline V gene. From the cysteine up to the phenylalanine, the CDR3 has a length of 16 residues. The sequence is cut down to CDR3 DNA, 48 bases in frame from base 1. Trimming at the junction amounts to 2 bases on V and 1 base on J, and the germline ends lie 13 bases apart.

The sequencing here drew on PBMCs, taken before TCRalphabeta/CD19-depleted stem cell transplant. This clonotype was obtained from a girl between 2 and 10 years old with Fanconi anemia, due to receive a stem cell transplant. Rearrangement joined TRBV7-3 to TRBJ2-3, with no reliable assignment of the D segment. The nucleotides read TGTGCCAGCAGCTTAGGGCTAGGGAAGGGCACAGATACGCAGTATTTT. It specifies CASSLGLGKGTDTQYF.